This T cell receptor (beta chain) derives from a study of cytomegalovirus exposure and HLA in healthy donors (dated by TCRdb to 2016 to 2017). About the investigation overall: An earlier analysis of roughly 500 of the donors reported 276 Gb of sequence data and 117 million unique TCR beta sequences obtained from around 170 million T cells. HLA typing covered class I and class II loci at four-digit resolution. High-throughput TCR immunosequencing, statistical association of individual TCRs with disease status, and machine learning were combined to predict cytomegalovirus infection status. Donor age, sex, ethnicity and CMV serostatus were compiled together with the repertoire data. Typing coverage varied by locus: roughly 629-640 donors for A, B, C, DRB1 and DQB1; approximately 520 for DQA1; around 610 for DPA1; approximately 450 for DPB1. Of the 300 to 400 genotyped donors, 65% to 90% fell in the genetic ancestry cluster associated with self-reported Caucasian donors. Besides the first cohort of roughly 700 subjects, a separate validation cohort made up of 120 or so different subjects was used. Across some 400 genotyped donors of the cohort, an average of approximately 200,000 unique TCR beta nucleotide sequences per donor were sequenced, and roughly 17% of those sequences were non-productive. Using immunosequencing, the study profiled T cell repertoires from fewer than 850 subjects and related those repertoires to cytomegalovirus serostatus. To decide whether each TCR beta V gene segment behaved as functional or pseudogenic, an earlier analysis of 587 of the donors relied on high-throughput TCR beta sequencing. A few DR-DQ haplotypes were treated as single units for association and clustering because of strong linkage in the cohort. In a later analysis, previously published TCR beta repertoires from 670 or so donors were re-analyzed and high-resolution HLA genotyping was added so that TCR occurrence patterns could be studied. Rather than drawing on any new phenotypic data, the later analysis identified candidate immune exposures from TCR beta sequences and the way those sequences occurred across donors. About 320 gigabases of sequencing data and approximately 84 million unique TCR sequences were included in an early release covering around 600 HLA-typed donors. Every repertoire in the discovery cohort had been generated on one and the same sequencing platform. Genome-wide SNP genotypes for about 60% of the roughly 700 donors were used in a later genetic analysis, which treated that subset as a discovery cohort. The study aimed to test whether signatures of past pathogen exposure could be identified by cataloging public T cell receptors.

The cohort comprised some 730 healthy bone marrow donors. All cohort members were sampled while nominally healthy, although unrecorded immune exposures were likely present. The donor was CMV seropositive and belonged to the group of a few hundred seropositive cohort members. A peripheral blood sample was collected from each donor, and TCR beta sequencing was performed on peripheral blood mononuclear cells. Genomic DNA extraction from the blood cell samples was performed with the Qiagen DNeasy Blood Extraction Kit. The library was prepared using the immunoSEQ multiplex PCR assay. A mixture of 60 forward primers for TCR Vbeta segments and 13 reverse primers for TCR Jbeta segments was used in the multiplex PCR. A multiplex PCR assay on genomic DNA amplified the CDR3 region of rearranged TCR beta genes. The Illumina HiSeq System was used to sequence the amplified TCR beta libraries as 87-base-pair reads. The authors' analysis ran thus. A later analysis tallied about 77 million unique TCR beta chains across the approximately 670 repertoires, and approximately 12 million of those chains were shared by two or more donors. A nearest-neighbor algorithm error-corrected the raw reads and collapsed the reads into unique sequences, merging closely related sequences to remove PCR and sequencing errors. CDR3 sequences were aligned to IMGT reference sequences to assign V, D and J gene segments. For a sequence to be retained, a match of at least six nucleotides was required to both a V gene segment and a J gene segment. Rearrangements were called productive when the CDR3 lacked stop codons and stayed in frame with V and J; all others were non-productive. CDR3 was defined according to IMGT convention as the region running from the second conserved V-encoded cysteine to the conserved J-encoded phenylalanine. Sequences without an unambiguous match to a single V gene segment were excluded from the earlier analysis of 587 of the donors. An earlier analysis of fewer than 650 of the donors classified V segments as functional when productive rearrangements were above 56.7% and as segregating when the standard deviation between donors was above 5%. A statistical classification framework was built to diagnose cytomegalovirus status from the catalog of TCR beta chain sequences. In a later analysis, V and J genes were assigned by comparing TCR nucleotide sequences against IMGT/GENE-DB human TR gene sequences. A later analysis assigned CDR3 sequences and most-parsimonious VDJ recombination scenarios with the TCRdist pipeline. A later analysis defined each TCR beta chain by its CDR3 amino acid sequence plus V-gene family, and excluded reads lacking a unique V-gene family. In a later analysis, several hundred highly shared, low-generation-probability nucleotide sequences were removed to address suspected cross-contamination and a sequencing artifact. In a later analysis, a clonal expansion index for each public chain was calculated from normalized within-repertoire ranks of inferred template counts. A later analysis computed generation probabilities with a VDJ recombination model fitted to out-of-frame rearrangements, and checked the results against IGoR. In a later analysis, TCR-TCR, TCR-HLA and TCR-CMV co-occurrence was scored with hypergeometric tests, and a repertoire-size bias correction was applied to TCR pairs. In a later analysis, false discovery rates were estimated by permuting HLA or CMV assignments 20 times. In a later analysis, co-occurring TCRs were grouped using DBSCAN, and TCRdist sequence similarity was added for clustering within HLA-allele-positive subsets. Repertoires with fewer than 30,000 or more than 120,000 public chains were left out of co-occurrence clustering, as were about 5 repertoires with anomalous nucleotide sharing. In its TCRdb copy, this immuneACCESS table keeps in-frame sequences only and misses some clones. Where compared with another copy, unresolved V genes explain less than half of these, and the others have no known cause. That table is the source of V, J and clone size, and D and trimming were worked out from the DNA. The sample table holds approximately 130,000 clones, of which 85% to 90% were seen once. In total, the top ten clones hold over 6.5% of the sample.

Between the V and J ends, shortened by 2 bases and 2 bases respectively, the junction contains 9 bases. Its CDR3 holds 13 amino acids, cysteine through phenylalanine. Only the CDR3 region is kept as DNA, spanning 39 bases read in frame from base 1. Sequences GTSNPN (CDR1) and SVGIG (CDR2) are obtained from the germline V gene (reference sequence). Broader findings and caveats from the paper: A further reported finding was that TCR beta sequences accurately predicted the HLA-A and HLA-B alleles for most subjects in the first cohort. Specific HLA alleles were associated with about 17,000 TCR beta sequences at a false discovery rate of 0.05 in a later analysis. Some IMGT-functional V segments, including TRBV6-2 and TRBV6-3, could not be told apart with the 87-base-pair reads, so those segments were excluded. Cytomegalovirus status was reported to be diagnosed by the classifier with high specificity and sensitivity in both the original and validation cohorts. A later genetic analysis reported fewer N-insertions in productive TCRs among donors in an Asian-associated ancestry cluster than the roughly 690-donor mean. Strong co-occurrence of HLA alleles, especially DR and DQ, made assigning TCR associations to individual alleles difficult. Correlated functional status among segregating V segments might reflect linkage disequilibrium, but an unknown experimental factor could not be ruled out. While some public TCRs were present in many individuals, most TCR sequences turned up only very rarely across donors. In a later genetic analysis, a missense DCLRE1C variant was associated with V-gene and J-gene trimming of TCR beta chains, and the association was replicated in an independent cohort. Because some donors lacked HLA typing at each locus, the association tests relied only on the typed subset. In the study, about 150 TCR beta chains were listed as associated with cytomegalovirus. A later analysis reported that several top co-occurrence clusters appeared linked to parvovirus B19, influenza, CMV and Epstein-Barr virus. In vitro tests confirmed that a few of the cytomegalovirus-associated TCR beta chains recognize cytomegalovirus antigens. Only TCR beta chains were sequenced in this cohort, and the absence of alpha or paired-chain data limited detectable features. According to a later analysis, TCR association rates differed among HLA loci, with DRB1 alleles showing the most associated TCRs and HLA-C alleles showing the fewest. A group of highly shared sequence variants was considered likely to be a technical artifact of the sequencing pipeline. Immune exposure information for the cohort was limited to CMV serostatus. The authors suggested that the approach could potentially be generalized to other disease states and immunological phenotypes. In a later analysis, HLA-associated TCR beta chains showed more clonal expansion and lower generation probabilities than non-associated chains that were equally common. In an earlier analysis of about 540 of the donors, most TCR beta V segments were observed in productive rearrangements about 90% or about 30% of the time, broadly matching IMGT annotations. The presence/absence analyses assumed that sequencing depth was roughly uniform across donors, and that assumption may not be true. Because counts were too low, some 17 rarely observed V segments, including chromosome 9 orphons, were excluded from the earlier analysis of 587 of the donors. In a later analysis, most CMV-associated TCR beta chains were found to appear HLA-restricted, with HLA associations seemingly driven largely by CMV exposure.

Remarks on this clone: Its antigen is unknown. No base quality values were provided; no much bigger clone lies one nucleotide off.

The TCR originated in a woman aged 25 to 45 in good health and CMV-seropositive. Rearrangement joined TRBV30 to TRBJ1-2; the D gene is possibly TRBD1, with 6 bases matching. Specimen: PBMCs. The DNA sequence reads TGTGCCTGGAGTAAACAGGGAAACTATGGCTACACCTTC. It encodes CAWSKQGNYGYTF.